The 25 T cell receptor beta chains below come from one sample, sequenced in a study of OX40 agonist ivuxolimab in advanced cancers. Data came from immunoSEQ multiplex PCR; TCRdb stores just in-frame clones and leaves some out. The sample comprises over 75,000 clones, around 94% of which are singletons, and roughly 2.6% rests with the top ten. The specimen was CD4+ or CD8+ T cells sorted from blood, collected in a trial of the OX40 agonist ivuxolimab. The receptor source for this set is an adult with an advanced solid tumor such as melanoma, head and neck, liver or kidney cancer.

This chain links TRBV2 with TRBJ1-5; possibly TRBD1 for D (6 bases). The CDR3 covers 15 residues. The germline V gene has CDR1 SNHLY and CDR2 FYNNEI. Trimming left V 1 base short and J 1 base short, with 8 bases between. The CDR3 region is CASSEGDRSNQPQHF. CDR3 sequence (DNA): TGTGCCAGCAGTGAAGGAGACAGGAGCAATCAGCCCCAGCATTTT.

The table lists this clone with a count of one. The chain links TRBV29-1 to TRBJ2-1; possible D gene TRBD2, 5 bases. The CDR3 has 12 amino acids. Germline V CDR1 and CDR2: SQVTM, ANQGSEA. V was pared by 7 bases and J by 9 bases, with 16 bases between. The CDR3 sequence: CSGLAREFEQFF. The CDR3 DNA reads TGCAGCGGGTTAGCAAGGGAGTTTGAGCAGTTCTTC.

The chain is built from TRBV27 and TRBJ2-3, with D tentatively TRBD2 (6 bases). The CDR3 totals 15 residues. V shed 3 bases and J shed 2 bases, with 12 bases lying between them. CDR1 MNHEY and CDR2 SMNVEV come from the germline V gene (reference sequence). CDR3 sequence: CASSFGGTITDTQYF. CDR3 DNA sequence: TGTGCCAGCAGTTTCGGAGGGACGATCACAGATACGCAGTATTTT.

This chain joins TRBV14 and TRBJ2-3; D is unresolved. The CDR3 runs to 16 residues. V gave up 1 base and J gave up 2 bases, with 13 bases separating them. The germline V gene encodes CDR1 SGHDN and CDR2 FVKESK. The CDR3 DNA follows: TGTGCCAGCAGCCAAGCCTCCCGGCTTTACACAGATACGCAGTATTTT. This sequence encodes CASSQASRLYTDTQYF.

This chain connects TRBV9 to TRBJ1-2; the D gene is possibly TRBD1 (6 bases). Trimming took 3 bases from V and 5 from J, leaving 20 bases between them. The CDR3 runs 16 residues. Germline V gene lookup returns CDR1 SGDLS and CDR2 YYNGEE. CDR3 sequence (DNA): TGTGCCAGCAGCGATCCCAAAGGACAGAGGGGATATGGCTACACCTTC. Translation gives CASSDPKGQRGYGYTF.

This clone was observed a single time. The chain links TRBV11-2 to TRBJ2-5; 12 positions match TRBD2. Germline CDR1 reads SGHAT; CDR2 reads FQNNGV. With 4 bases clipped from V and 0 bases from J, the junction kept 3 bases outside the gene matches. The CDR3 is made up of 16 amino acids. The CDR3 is CASSSTSGGYQETQYF. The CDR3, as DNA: TGTGCCAGCAGCTCCACTAGCGGGGGGTACCAAGAGACCCAGTACTTC.

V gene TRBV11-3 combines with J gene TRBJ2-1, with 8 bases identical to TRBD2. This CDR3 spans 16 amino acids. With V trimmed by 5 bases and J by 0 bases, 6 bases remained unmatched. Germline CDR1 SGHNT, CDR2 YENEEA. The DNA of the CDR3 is TGTGCCAGCAGCCCCCGGAGCGGGAGCTCCTACAATGAGCAGTTCTTC. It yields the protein CASSPRSGSSYNEQFF.

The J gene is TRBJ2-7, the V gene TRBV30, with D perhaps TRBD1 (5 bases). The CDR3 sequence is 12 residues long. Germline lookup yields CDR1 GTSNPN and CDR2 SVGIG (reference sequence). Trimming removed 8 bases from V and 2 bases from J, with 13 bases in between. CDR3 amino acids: CALGQGTYEQYF. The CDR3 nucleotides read TGTGCCCTAGGGCAGGGCACCTACGAGCAGTACTTC.

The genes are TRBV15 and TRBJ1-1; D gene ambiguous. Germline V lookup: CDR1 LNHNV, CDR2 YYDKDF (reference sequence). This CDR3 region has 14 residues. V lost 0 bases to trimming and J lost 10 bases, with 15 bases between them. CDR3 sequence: CATSRDGSPPGAFF. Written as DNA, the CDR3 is TGTGCCACCAGCAGAGATGGGAGCCCCCCGGGAGCTTTCTTT.

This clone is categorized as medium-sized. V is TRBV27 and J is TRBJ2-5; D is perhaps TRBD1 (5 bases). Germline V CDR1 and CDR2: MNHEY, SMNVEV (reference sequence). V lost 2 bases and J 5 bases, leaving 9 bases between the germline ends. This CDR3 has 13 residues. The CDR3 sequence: CASSLGARETQYF. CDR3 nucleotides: TGTGCCAGCAGTTTAGGGGCGCGGGAGACCCAGTACTTC.

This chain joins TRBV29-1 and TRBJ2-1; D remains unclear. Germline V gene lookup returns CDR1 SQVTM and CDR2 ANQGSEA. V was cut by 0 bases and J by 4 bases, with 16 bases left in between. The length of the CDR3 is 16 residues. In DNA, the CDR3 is TGCAGCGTTGAAGATTCCGAACGTTACACTTACAATGAGCAGTTCTTC. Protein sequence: CSVEDSERYTYNEQFF.

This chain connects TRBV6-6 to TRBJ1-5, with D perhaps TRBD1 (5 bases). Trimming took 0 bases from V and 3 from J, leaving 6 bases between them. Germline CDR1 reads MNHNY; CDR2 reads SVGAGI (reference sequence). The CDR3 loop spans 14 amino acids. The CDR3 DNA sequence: TGTGCCAGCAGTTACTCGGACACCAATCAGCCCCAGCATTTT. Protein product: CASSYSDTNQPQHF.

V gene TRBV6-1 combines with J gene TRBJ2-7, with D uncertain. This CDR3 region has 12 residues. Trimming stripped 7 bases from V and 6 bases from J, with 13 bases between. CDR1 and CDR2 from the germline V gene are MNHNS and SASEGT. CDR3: CASTPQGVEQYF. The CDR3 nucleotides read TGTGCCAGCACGCCCCAAGGAGTCGAGCAGTACTTC.

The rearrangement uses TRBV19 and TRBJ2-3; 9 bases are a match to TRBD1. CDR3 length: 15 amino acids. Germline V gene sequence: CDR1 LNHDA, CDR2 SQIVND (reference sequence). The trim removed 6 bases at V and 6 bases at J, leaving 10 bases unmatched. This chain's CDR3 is CASSRTGAFRDTQYF. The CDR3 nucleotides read TGTGCCAGTAGCCGGACAGGGGCCTTCAGGGATACGCAGTATTTT.

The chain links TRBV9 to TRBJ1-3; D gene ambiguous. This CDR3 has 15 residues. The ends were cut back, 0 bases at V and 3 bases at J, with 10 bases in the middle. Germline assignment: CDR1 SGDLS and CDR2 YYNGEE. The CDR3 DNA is TGTGCCAGCAGCGTAGCTCTAGGGCATGGAAACACCATATATTTT. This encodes CASSVALGHGNTIYF.

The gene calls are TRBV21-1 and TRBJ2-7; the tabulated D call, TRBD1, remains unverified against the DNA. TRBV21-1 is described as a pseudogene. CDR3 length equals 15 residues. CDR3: CASSFKTERGYEQYF. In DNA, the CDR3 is TGTGCCAGCAGCTTCAAGACGGAAAGGGGCTACGAGCAGTACTTC.

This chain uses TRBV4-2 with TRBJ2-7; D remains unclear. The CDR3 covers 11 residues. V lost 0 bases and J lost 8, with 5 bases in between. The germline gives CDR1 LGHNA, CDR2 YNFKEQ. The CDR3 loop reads CASSQDAQQYF. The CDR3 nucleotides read TGTGCCAGCAGCCAAGACGCTCAGCAGTACTTC.

The CDR3 coding sequence is TGTGCCAGCAGCTCCTCCGGGGGGAGTCTCTATGGCTACACCTTC. Encoded protein: CASSSSGGSLYGYTF. The chain couples TRBV9 to TRBJ1-2; tentative D call: TRBD1 (5 bases). The CDR3 extends over 15 amino acids. The germline V gene has CDR1 SGDLS and CDR2 YYNGEE. The V end lost 4 bases, the J end lost 4 bases, and 17 bases lay between the germline ends.

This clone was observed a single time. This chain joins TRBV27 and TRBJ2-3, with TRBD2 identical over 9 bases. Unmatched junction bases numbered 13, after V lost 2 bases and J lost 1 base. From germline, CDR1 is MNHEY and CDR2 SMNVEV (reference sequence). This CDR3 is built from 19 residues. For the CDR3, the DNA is TGTGCCAGCAGTTTAAGGGCCCCGCCATGGACTAGCGGCACAGATACGCAGTATTTT. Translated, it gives CASSLRAPPWTSGTDTQYF.

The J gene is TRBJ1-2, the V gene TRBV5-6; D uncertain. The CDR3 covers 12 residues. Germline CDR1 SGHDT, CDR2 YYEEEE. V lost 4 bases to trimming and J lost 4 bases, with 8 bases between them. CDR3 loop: CASSPGLYGYTF. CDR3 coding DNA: TGTGCCAGCAGCCCTGGACTCTATGGCTACACCTTC.

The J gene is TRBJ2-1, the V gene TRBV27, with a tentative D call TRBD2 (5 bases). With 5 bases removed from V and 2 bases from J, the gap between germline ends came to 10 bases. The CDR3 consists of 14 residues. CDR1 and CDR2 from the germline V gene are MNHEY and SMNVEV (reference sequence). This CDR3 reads CASSHRGPYNEQFF. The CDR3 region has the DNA TGTGCCAGCAGTCACCGCGGGCCCTACAATGAGCAGTTCTTC.

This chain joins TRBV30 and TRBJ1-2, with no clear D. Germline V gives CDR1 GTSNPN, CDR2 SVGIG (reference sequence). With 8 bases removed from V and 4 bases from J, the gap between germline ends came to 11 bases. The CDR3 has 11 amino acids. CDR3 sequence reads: CARKWIYGYTF. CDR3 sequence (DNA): TGTGCCCGAAAGTGGATCTATGGCTACACCTTC.

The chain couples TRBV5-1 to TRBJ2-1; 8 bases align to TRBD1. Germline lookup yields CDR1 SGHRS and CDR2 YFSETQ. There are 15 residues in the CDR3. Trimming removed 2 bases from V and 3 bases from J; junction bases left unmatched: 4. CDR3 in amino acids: CASSFRGLGYNEQFF. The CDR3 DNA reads TGCGCCAGCAGCTTCAGGGGGCTTGGCTACAATGAGCAGTTCTTC.

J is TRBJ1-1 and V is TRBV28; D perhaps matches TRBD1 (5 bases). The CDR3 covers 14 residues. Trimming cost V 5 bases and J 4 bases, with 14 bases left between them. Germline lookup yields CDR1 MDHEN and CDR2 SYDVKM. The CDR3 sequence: CASSARARGTEAFF. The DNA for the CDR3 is TGTGCCAGCAGTGCCAGGGCGAGGGGCACTGAAGCTTTCTTT.

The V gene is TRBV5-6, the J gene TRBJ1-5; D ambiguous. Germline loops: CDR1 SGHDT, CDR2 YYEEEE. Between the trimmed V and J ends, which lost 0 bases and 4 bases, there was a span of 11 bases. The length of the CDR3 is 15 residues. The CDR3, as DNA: TGTGCCAGCAGCTTGGACCGGACCTTTAATCAGCCCCAGCATTTT. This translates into CASSLDRTFNQPQHF.